The 20 T cell receptor beta chains reported below all come from one sample, sequenced in a study of CD8+CD57+ T cells in acquired aplastic anemia. Genomic DNA served as template for TCR beta VDJ and CDR3 profiling. TCRdb used MiXCR to reprocess the reads, holding one entry per CDR3 protein. Among 150,000 or so distinct CDR3 sequences listed, less than 60% were seen once. Patients selected for sequencing had displayed CD8+CD57+ cell expansion by flow cytometry. Sequencing was performed on sorted CD4+, CD8+, or CD8+CD57+ T cells (not recorded which) from PBMCs. These receptor sequences come from a human donor with aplastic anemia.

Note on this clonotype: This may be a read error: a much more frequent sequence differs by one nucleotide. The V call is TRBV5-1, the J call TRBJ1-3; D possibly corresponds to TRBD1 (5 bases). There are 13 residues in the CDR3. Germline V CDR1 and CDR2: SGHRS, YFSETQ. CDR3 in amino acids: CASRSGTGNTIHF. The DNA for the CDR3 is TGCGCCAGCAGGTCAGGGACCGGAAACACCATACATTTT.

In its sample, this clonotype was seen a few times. J is TRBJ1-2 and V is TRBV28; D is unresolved. The CDR3 is 14 amino acids. Per the germline V gene, CDR1 is MDHEN and CDR2 is SYDVKM. Written as DNA, the CDR3 is TGTGCGACTGCTGGTTCACCCTCAGACTATGGCTACACCTTC. Its translation: CATAGSPSDYGYTF.

This clonotype showed up many times. The rearrangement links TRBV6-1 to TRBJ1-6; TRBD1 matches at 9 bases. With V trimmed by 5 bases and J by 9 bases, 5 bases remained unmatched. Germline V gives CDR1 MNHNS, CDR2 SASEGT. The CDR3 has 14 residues. In DNA form, the CDR3 reads TGTGCCAGCAGTAGGGACAGGGTCATTTCACCCCTCCACTTT. This encodes CASSRDRVISPLHF.

In this sample, this clonotype turned up many times. The J gene is TRBJ2-7, the V gene TRBV11-2; 11 bases are a match to TRBD1. Germline trimming cut 0 bases from V and 5 bases from J; bases unmatched to any gene: 6. Germline V gene sequence: CDR1 SGHAT, CDR2 FQNNGV. The CDR3 is made up of 16 amino acids. CDR3 protein: CASSLETGTGGHEQYF. DNA for the CDR3: TGTGCCAGCAGCTTAGAGACCGGGACAGGGGGGCACGAGCAGTACTTC.

This chain joins TRBV10-3 and TRBJ2-7, with a weak D call TRBD2 (6 bases). Trimming left V 0 bases short and J 3 bases short, with 12 bases between. CDR3 size: 15 residues. CDR1 ENHRY and CDR2 SYGVKD come from the germline V gene. Here the CDR3 reads CAISESPGLNYEQYF. The DNA of the CDR3 is TGTGCCATCAGTGAGTCACCGGGACTCAACTACGAGCAGTACTTC.

This clonotype occurred many times. V gene TRBV12-3 or TRBV12-4 combines with J gene TRBJ1-4, with TRBD1 matching 9 bases. J gave up 6 bases and V 3 bases, and 2 bases lay outside the gene matches. CDR3 length equals 14 residues. The CDR3 sequence is CASSLRTGDEKLFF. The CDR3 DNA is TGTGCCAGCAGTTTGAGGACAGGGGATGAAAAACTGTTTTTT.

J is TRBJ2-1 and V is TRBV5-1, with D uncertain. V lost 2 bases, J lost 8 bases, and 5 bases lay in between. This CDR3 is 11 amino acids long. In germline, CDR1 is SGHRS, CDR2 YFSETQ. CDR3 nucleotide sequence: TGCGCCAGCAGCTTTGGACATGAGCAGTTCTTC. Its protein product is CASSFGHEQFF.

This clonotype was seen repeatedly, ten times or more. This rearrangement joins TRBV7-9 to TRBJ2-5; no reliable D call. The CDR3 spans 16 residues. Deletions cut 3 bases from V and 4 bases from J, with 18 bases between. Germline values: CDR1 SEHNR, CDR2 FQNEAQ (reference sequence). CDR3 amino acids: CASSLRDTMVRETQYF. The CDR3 DNA sequence: TGTGCCAGCAGCTTGCGAGATACCATGGTCAGAGAGACCCAGTACTTC.

Comment on this clonotype: As the CDR3 is not closed by the conserved phenylalanine or tryptophan, this likely results from a read error. The chain uses TRBV7-3 and TRBJ2-5; TRBD2 agrees at 7 bases. CDR3 size: 15 residues. The V gene's germline CDR1 is SGHTA and CDR2 FQGTGA. V lost 3 bases to trimming and J lost 4 bases; unmatched junction nucleotides: 8. The chain's CDR3 is CASSLAAGEGETQYL. The DNA for the CDR3 is TGTGCCAGCAGCTTGGCCGCGGGGGAAGGAGAGACCCAGTACCTC.

The V call is TRBV19, the J call TRBJ1-4; 10 positions match TRBD1. The CDR3 covers 14 residues. V dropped 5 bases and J dropped 6; count of bases not matched to a gene: 3. Germline V gene lookup returns CDR1 LNHDA and CDR2 SQIVND (reference sequence). This CDR3 is CASSLDRGDEKLFF. CDR3 coding DNA: TGTGCCAGTAGTTTGGACAGGGGGGATGAAAAACTGTTTTTT. Complete variable domain (other parts from reference TRBV19 and TRBJ1-4): DGGITQSPKYLFRKEGQNVTLSCEQNLNHDAMYWYRQDPGQGLRLIYYSQIVNDFQKGDIAEGYSVSREKKESFPLTVTSAQKNPTAFYLCASSLDRGDEKLFFGSGTQLSVL.

For this clonotype: Sequence at one end of the junction differs from germline and may be a read error. The chain is built from TRBV24-1 and TRBJ2-5; D is possibly TRBD2 (6 bases). The CDR3 is 14 amino acids. Germline values: CDR1 KGHDR, CDR2 SFDVKD. CDR3 nucleotides: TGTGCCACCAGTGATCGGGGGTTGGAAGAGGCCCAGTACTTC. It encodes CATSDRGLEEAQYF.

This clonotype was seen repeatedly, ten times or more. The rearrangement uses TRBV27 and TRBJ2-7, with 8 nucleotides matching TRBD1. The CDR3 is 14 residues long. Germline V lookup: CDR1 MNHEY, CDR2 SMNVEV (reference sequence). Trimming took 5 bases from V and 2 from J; bases not matched to a gene: 5. The CDR3 coding sequence is TGTGCCAGCAGTCTGAGGACAGGGCCCTACGAGCAGTACTTC. It specifies CASSLRTGPYEQYF.

This clonotype came up many times. This chain uses TRBV6-1 with TRBJ1-5; D perhaps matches TRBD1 (5 bases). Looked up from germline, CDR1 is MNHNS and CDR2 is SASEGT. The CDR3 is made up of 13 amino acids. V lost 6 bases, J lost 7 bases, and 13 bases lay in between. The CDR3 loop reads CASSREVEQPQHF. The CDR3 coding sequence is TGTGCCAGCAGCAGGGAGGTAGAGCAGCCCCAGCATTTT.

The chain employs TRBV9 and TRBJ2-1; 8 bases line up with TRBD2. The CDR3 is made up of 15 amino acids. Trimming took 0 bases from V and 4 from J; bases not matched to a gene: 3. CDR1 is SGDLS and CDR2 is YYNGEE in the germline V gene. The CDR3 region has the DNA TGTGCCAGCAGCGTAGTAGCGGGGACTTACAATGAGCAGTTCTTC. This gives the protein CASSVVAGTYNEQFF.

This clonotype was counted many times. The J gene is TRBJ2-3, the V gene TRBV5-1; D ambiguous. The germline V gene has CDR1 SGHRS and CDR2 YFSETQ. Trimming cost V 0 bases and J 2 bases, with 10 bases left between them. This CDR3 contains 15 residues. CDR3: CASSLGFSNTDTQYF. The CDR3 coding sequence is TGCGCCAGCAGCTTGGGTTTCTCGAACACAGATACGCAGTATTTT.

The chain uses TRBV10-3 and TRBJ2-7; D gene uncertain. The germline CDR1 and CDR2 sequences are ENHRY and SYGVKD. The CDR3 has 12 amino acids. With 10 bases removed from V and 2 bases from J, the gap between germline ends came to 12 bases. This CDR3 is CATISPTYEQYF. As DNA, the CDR3 is TGTGCCACGATTTCACCAACCTACGAGCAGTACTTC.

There are many counts of this clonotype. This chain uses TRBV19 with TRBJ1-1; no definite D call. Trimming stripped 5 bases from V and 5 bases from J, with 15 bases between. Germline V gives CDR1 LNHDA, CDR2 SQIVND (reference sequence). This CDR3 comprises 14 residues. The CDR3 bases are TGTGCCAGTAGTTCCACGGTGTCTGGTACTGAAGCTTTCTTT. Translated: CASSSTVSGTEAFF.

The chain is built from TRBV10-3 and TRBJ2-7; 13 bases match TRBD2. The CDR3 runs 18 residues. Germline CDR1 is ENHRY and CDR2 is SYGVKD. With 7 bases clipped from V and 0 bases from J, the junction kept 12 bases outside the gene matches. CDR3 region: CAIKPGTSGKAGSYEQYF. The DNA for the CDR3 is TGTGCCATCAAACCAGGGACTAGCGGGAAAGCGGGCTCCTACGAGCAGTACTTC.

This clonotype appeared many times. The chain carries TRBV6-1 and TRBJ1-1, with D tentatively TRBD1 (6 bases). The V and J ends lost 3 bases and 6 bases respectively, with 11 bases between them. The CDR3 consists of 13 residues. Germline assignment: CDR1 MNHNS and CDR2 SASEGT. For the CDR3, the DNA is TGTGCCAGCAGTGACAGGGGTGGGGCTGAAGCTTTCTTT. It encodes CASSDRGGAEAFF.

This clonotype appeared many times. The rearrangement uses TRBV9 and TRBJ1-1; perhaps TRBD1 as D (6 bases). The germline V gene encodes CDR1 SGDLS and CDR2 YYNGEE. With 0 bases removed from V and 1 base from J, the gap between germline ends came to 10 bases. The CDR3 has 15 residues. CDR3 in DNA: TGTGCCAGCAGCGTAGGGGGGACACCGAACACTGAAGCTTTCTTT. Its protein is CASSVGGTPNTEAFF.